A selection of T cell receptor beta chains follows, all from one sample in a study of identical twins. Each CDR3 protein gets one entry after TCRdb re-called the 5' RACE reads with MiXCR. This table has 500,000 or so distinct CDR3 sequences, approximately 14% appearing once. The sample also formed part of further work on yellow fever vaccine responses in identical twins.

The sequenced sample was CD4+ T cells sorted from blood. Source of these receptors: a woman aged 18-29 years in good health. Both conserved end residues are part of each CDR3. D genes are given only for firm matches. Size values are once, few and many counts, or a class for expanded clones, and some rows have none.

>few|-|TRBJ2-7|TRBV3-1
CASSPDGTPLYEQYF
TGTGCCAGCAGCCCCGACGGGACACCGCTGTACGAGCAGTACTTC
>many|-|TRBJ2-2|TRBV12-3/TRBV12-4
CASSPAGVGTGELFF
TGTGCCAGCAGCCCGGCGGGTGTGGGCACCGGGGAGCTGTTTTTT
>few|-|TRBJ2-1|TRBV3-1
CASSLRIGSSYNEQFF
TGTGCCAGCTCCCTGCGGATAGGCAGCTCCTACAATGAGCAGTTCTTC
>-|-|TRBJ2-5|TRBV5-1
CASTDPGTENQETQYF
TGCGCCAGCACGGATCCCGGGACCGAAAACCAAGAGACCCAGTACTTC
>many|-|TRBJ1-1|TRBV7-2
CASSFQQNTEAFF
TGTGCCAGCAGCTTCCAACAGAACACTGAAGCTTTCTTT
>many|TRBD2|TRBJ2-7|TRBV12-3/TRBV12-4
CASSPTSGPYEQYF
TGTGCCAGCAGTCCGACTAGCGGGCCCTACGAGCAGTACTTC
>few|-|TRBJ2-3|TRBV6-6
CASSQAHTDTQYF
TGTGCCAGCAGCCAAGCCCACACAGATACGCAGTATTTT
>-|-|TRBJ2-3|TRBV7-2
CASSLRWERKDTQYF
TGTGCCAGCAGCTTACGTTGGGAGCGGAAAGATACGCAGTATTTT
>-|-|TRBJ2-2|TRBV7-9
CASSFARPRDTGELFF
TGTGCCAGCAGCTTTGCACGACCGAGGGACACCGGGGAGCTGTTTTTT
>many|TRBD1|TRBJ2-7|TRBV9
CASSAPGQGSYEQYF
TGTGCCAGCAGCGCACCAGGACAGGGCTCCTACGAGCAGTACTTC
>few|-|TRBJ2-5|TRBV29-1
CSAVGIQETQYF
TGCAGCGCCGTTGGGATTCAAGAGACCCAGTACTTC
>-|TRBD2|TRBJ2-1|TRBV15
CATSRSYPGTSGADEQFF
TGTGCCACCAGCAGATCCTACCCCGGGACTAGCGGGGCGGATGAGCAGTTCTTC
>-|-|TRBJ2-3|TRBV5-5
CASSLIGGASTDTQYF
TGTGCCAGCAGCTTGATCGGCGGAGCTAGCACAGATACGCAGTATTTT
>many|-|TRBJ2-5|TRBV7-9
CASSLVAGKETQYF
TGTGCCAGCAGCTTGGTGGCAGGGAAAGAGACCCAGTACTTC
>-|-|TRBJ2-5|TRBV20-1
CSASSSAETQYF
TGCAGTGCTTCCTCCTCGGCGGAGACCCAGTACTTC
>few|-|TRBJ2-5|TRBV7-9
CASSLSGAGSKETQYF
TGTGCCAGCAGCCTCTCCGGGGCAGGGTCGAAAGAGACCCAGTACTTC
>few|TRBD1|TRBJ2-5|TRBV20-1
CSAEDRTQETQYF
TGCAGTGCTGAGGACAGGACGCAAGAGACCCAGTACTTC
>few|TRBD2|TRBJ2-7|TRBV20-1
CSARKSGLAGREQYF
TGCAGTGCTAGAAAATCCGGACTAGCGGGAAGGGAGCAGTACTTC
>many|-|TRBJ2-2|TRBV12-3/TRBV12-4
CASSLPIPTGELFF
TGTGCCAGCAGTTTACCAATACCCACCGGGGAGCTGTTTTTT
>-|-|TRBJ2-2|TRBV6-1
CASKLASNTGELFF
TGTGCCAGCAAATTAGCATCCAACACCGGGGAGCTGTTTTTT
>-|TRBD2|TRBJ2-1|TRBV6-2/TRBV6-3
CASTLSGLAGVFSSYNEQFF
TGTGCCAGCACCCTATCCGGACTAGCGGGAGTTTTTAGCTCCTACAATGAGCAGTTCTTC
>-|TRBD2|TRBJ2-3|TRBV11-2
CASSPLVSGRGRSTDTQYF
TGTGCCAGCAGCCCCTTAGTTAGCGGGAGGGGTCGCAGCACAGATACGCAGTATTTT
>once|-|TRBJ2-2|TRBV18
CASSPPLDWNTGELFF
TGTGCCAGCTCACCACCCCTGGACTGGAACACCGGGGAGCTGTTTTTT
>many|-|TRBJ2-1|TRBV7-2
CASSLAGNSYNEQFF
TGTGCCAGCAGCTTAGCGGGTAACTCCTACAATGAGCAGTTCTTC
>few|-|TRBJ1-2|TRBV29-1
CSVEKGTNYGYTF
TGCAGCGTTGAAAAGGGAACAAACTATGGCTACACCTTC
>-|TRBD1|TRBJ1-2|TRBV7-8
CASSLARDRGNYGYTF
TGTGCCAGCAGCTTAGCTCGGGACAGGGGAAACTATGGCTACACCTTC
>few|TRBD1|TRBJ2-5|TRBV5-1
CASSLQGAGTQYF
TGCGCCAGCAGCTTGCAGGGGGCGGGGACCCAGTACTTC
>few|-|TRBJ2-1|TRBV6-1
CASRGYLNNNEQFF
TGTGCCAGCAGAGGATACTTGAACAACAATGAGCAGTTCTTC
>few|-|TRBJ2-7|TRBV20-1
CSARAGFGYEQYF
TGCAGTGCTAGGGCGGGTTTTGGGTACGAGCAGTACTTC
>few|TRBD2|TRBJ2-3|TRBV19
CASRHLAAGTDTQYF
TGTGCCAGTAGACATCTAGCGGCAGGCACAGATACGCAGTATTTT
>few|-|TRBJ1-1|TRBV20-1
CSARAGAKEAFF
TGCAGTGCTAGAGCAGGGGCCAAGGAAGCTTTCTTT
>few|TRBD1|TRBJ2-4|TRBV20-1
CSARGTGTGGNIQYF
TGCAGTGCTAGGGGGACCGGGACAGGGGGAAACATTCAGTACTTC
>many|-|TRBJ2-2|TRBV3-1
CASSQGGAPNTGELFF
TGTGCCAGCAGCCAAGGTGGGGCCCCGAACACCGGGGAGCTGTTTTTT
>-|-|TRBJ2-5|TRBV29-1
CSVRTGDGGQYF
TGCAGCGTGAGGACGGGGGATGGTGGCCAGTACTTC
>-|-|TRBJ1-6|TRBV27
CASSDMAINSPLHF
TGTGCCAGCAGTGACATGGCGATTAATTCACCCCTCCACTTT
>-|-|TRBJ2-7|TRBV4-1
CASSQAQGRPIGGEQYF
TGCGCCAGCAGCCAAGCCCAGGGACGGCCTATCGGTGGCGAGCAGTACTTC
>few|TRBD2|TRBJ2-7|TRBV7-2
CASSVGLAGVRDEQYF
TGTGCCAGCAGCGTGGGACTAGCGGGAGTTCGGGACGAGCAGTACTTC
>few|TRBD1|TRBJ1-4|TRBV20-1
CSARDRVTNEKLFF
TGCAGTGCTCGGGACAGGGTGACTAATGAAAAACTGTTTTTT
>-|-|TRBJ1-5|TRBV3-1
CASSQGSGHQPQHF
TGTGCCAGCAGCCAAGGTAGCGGTCATCAGCCCCAGCATTTT
>-|-|TRBJ2-4|TRBV6-5
CASSYPKSSLAKNIQYF
TGTGCCAGCAGTTACCCTAAGTCTTCTCTAGCCAAAAACATTCAGTACTTC
>-|-|TRBJ2-5|TRBV10-3
CAITRSGTQYF
TGTGCCATCACCCGGTCCGGGACCCAGTACTTC
>many|-|TRBJ1-1|TRBV7-2
CASSLEGKTGEAFF
TGTGCCAGCAGCTTAGAAGGGAAGACCGGGGAGGCTTTCTTT
>-|-|TRBJ2-3|TRBV20-1
CSASRLVTDTQYF
TGCAGTGCTAGCCGACTGGTTACAGATACGCAGTATTTT
>few|TRBD1|TRBJ2-2|TRBV12-3/TRBV12-4
CASSLTSGTGNTGELFF
TGTGCCAGCAGTTTAACATCCGGGACAGGGAACACCGGGGAGCTGTTTTTT
>few|TRBD1|TRBJ2-7|TRBV12-3/TRBV12-4
CASSTQGAYEQYF
TGTGCCAGCTCGACACAGGGGGCCTACGAGCAGTACTTC
>few|-|TRBJ2-2|TRBV3-1
CASSLGRNGELFF
TGTGCCAGCAGCTTAGGACGGAACGGGGAGCTGTTTTTT
>-|-|TRBJ1-5|TRBV2
CASRVREGNNQPQHF
TGTGCCAGCAGGGTGAGAGAGGGGAACAATCAGCCCCAGCATTTT
>few|-|TRBJ2-7|TRBV20-1
CSASRDKPYEQYF
TGCAGTGCCAGTCGGGACAAACCCTACGAGCAGTACTTC